Listed below are T cell receptor beta chains from one sample, sequenced in a study of breast tumors, draining lymph nodes, adjacent tissues. TCRdb fed the multiplex PCR reads into MiXCR, producing one record per CDR3 protein. This table holds about 180,000 distinct CDR3 sequences, roughly a third found once. Sequenced: axillary lymph node tissue. These receptor sequences come from a female donor with breast cancer. Some clones in this sample may be carry-over from other donors' samples. Both conserved end residues are part of each CDR3. D genes are given only for firm matches. Some rows have no size entry. The others give once, few or many, or a class for an expanded clone.

CDR3: CSVDPSGDQPQHF
DNA: TGCAGCGTTGACCCTAGCGGGGATCAGCCCCAGCATTTT
J: TRBJ1-5
V: TRBV29-1
D: NA
size: NA

CDR3: CASSFFPGGSYNEQFF
DNA: TGTGCCAGCAGCTTTTTCCCCGGGGGTAGCTACAATGAGCAGTTCTTC
J: TRBJ2-1
V: TRBV3-1
D: NA
size: NA

CDR3: CASSIQPGVTGELFF
DNA: TGTGCCAGTAGTATCCAACCAGGGGTCACCGGGGAGCTGTTTTTT
J: TRBJ2-2
V: TRBV19
D: NA
size: many

CDR3: CASTFWSRGKRELFF
DNA: TGTGCCAGCACCTTTTGGTCACGGGGTAAGAGGGAGCTGTTTTTT
J: TRBJ2-2
V: TRBV13
D: NA
size: many

CDR3: CASSLVAGVGDTQYF
DNA: TGTGCCAGCAGCTTGGTAGCGGGAGTTGGAGATACGCAGTATTTT
J: TRBJ2-3
V: TRBV5-8
D: TRBD2
size: many

CDR3: CASRAGNQPQHF
DNA: TGTGCCAGCAGGGCCGGGAATCAGCCCCAGCATTTT
J: TRBJ1-5
V: TRBV27
D: NA
size: many

CDR3: CSVRGTSGRGSYEQYF
DNA: TGCAGTGTCAGGGGGACTAGCGGGAGAGGATCCTACGAGCAGTACTTC
J: TRBJ2-7
V: TRBV20-1
D: TRBD2
size: many

CDR3: CASSLRTESYEQYF
DNA: TGTGCCAGCAGTCTAAGGACAGAATCATACGAGCAGTACTTC
J: TRBJ2-7
V: TRBV12-3/TRBV12-4
D: NA
size: NA

CDR3: CASRKEGYNSPLHF
DNA: TGTGCCAGCAGAAAGGAGGGGTATAATTCACCCCTCCACTTT
J: TRBJ1-6
V: TRBV7-2
D: NA
size: many

CDR3: CASKGFGTGTQYF
DNA: TGTGCCAGCAAGGGCTTTGGGACAGGGACCCAGTACTTC
J: TRBJ2-5
V: TRBV12-3/TRBV12-4
D: TRBD1
size: NA

CDR3: CASSLEQGGDNEQFF
DNA: TGTGCCAGCAGCTTAGAGCAGGGAGGGGACAATGAGCAGTTCTTC
J: TRBJ2-1
V: TRBV7-9
D: TRBD2
size: many

CDR3: CASSSGQGVQETQYF
DNA: TGTGCCAGCAGCTCGGGACAGGGGGTTCAAGAGACCCAGTACTTC
J: TRBJ2-5
V: TRBV5-8
D: TRBD1
size: many

CDR3: CASSVGTGTGELFF
DNA: TGTGCCAGCAGCGTAGGGACAGGAACCGGGGAGCTGTTTTTT
J: TRBJ2-2
V: TRBV9
D: TRBD1
size: many

CDR3: CASRSGEVFQPQHF
DNA: TGTGCCAGCAGATCGGGCGAGGTATTTCAGCCCCAGCATTTT
J: TRBJ1-5
V: TRBV2
D: NA
size: NA

CDR3: CASSEDSGGSGNTIYF
DNA: TGTGCCAGCAGTGAAGATTCAGGCGGGAGTGGAAACACCATATATTTT
J: TRBJ1-3
V: TRBV6-1
D: NA
size: NA

CDR3: CASSAGSSGNTIYF
DNA: TGTGCCAGCAGTGCGGGGAGCTCTGGAAACACCATATATTTT
J: TRBJ1-3
V: TRBV12-3/TRBV12-4
D: NA
size: many

CDR3: CASSPDGRRGTEAFF
DNA: TGCGCCAGCAGTCCGGACGGCAGGAGGGGCACTGAAGCTTTCTTT
J: TRBJ1-1
V: TRBV5-1
D: NA
size: few

CDR3: CASRNGQGGYEQYF
DNA: TGTGCCAGCAGAAATGGACAGGGAGGGTACGAGCAGTACTTC
J: TRBJ2-7
V: TRBV6-2/TRBV6-3
D: NA
size: few

CDR3: CASSRRTSGNSPLHF
DNA: TGTGCCAGCAGCCGACGGACTAGCGGGAATTCACCCCTCCACTTT
J: TRBJ1-6
V: TRBV14
D: NA
size: NA

CDR3: CSVEGTSGSSYNEQFF
DNA: TGCAGCGTTGAGGGGACTAGCGGGAGCTCCTACAATGAGCAGTTCTTC
J: TRBJ2-1
V: TRBV29-1
D: TRBD2
size: many

CDR3: CASSHESAVREKLFF
DNA: TGTGCCAGCAGTCATGAATCGGCAGTACGTGAAAAACTGTTTTTC
J: TRBJ1-4
V: TRBV6-6
D: NA
size: NA

CDR3: CASSPGVGETQYF
DNA: TGTGCCAGCAGCCCCGGGGTAGGGGAGACCCAGTACTTC
J: TRBJ2-5
V: TRBV7-6
D: NA
size: NA

CDR3: CASSYSLASGTQETQYF
DNA: TGTGCCAGCAGTTACAGTTTGGCTAGCGGAACCCAAGAGACCCAGTACTTC
J: TRBJ2-5
V: TRBV6-6
D: TRBD2
size: few

CDR3: CASSEGHQNSPLHF
DNA: TGTGCCAGCAGTGAGGGACACCAGAATTCACCCCTCCACTTT
J: TRBJ1-6
V: TRBV25-1
D: NA
size: NA